These 21 T cell receptor beta chains originate from one sample sequenced in a study of tumor-infiltrating lymphocytes in localized non-small cell lung cancer. Only in-frame clones appear in the TCRdb table, and some are missing; sequencing was by immunoSEQ multiplex PCR. In the table there are 13,000 to 15,000 clones, around four fifths of which are singletons. Sequencing was done on a sample of lung tumor tissue. The receptors were gathered from a human donor with non-small cell lung cancer.

This chain links TRBV19 with TRBJ1-5; no definite D call. CDR3 length equals 12 residues. Germline assignment: CDR1 LNHDA and CDR2 SQIVND (reference sequence). V lost 7 bases and J 3 bases, leaving 7 bases between the germline ends. The CDR3 nucleotides read TGTGCCAGTAAGGGCACCAATCAGCCCCAGCATTTT. Protein: CASKGTNQPQHF.

V gene TRBV6-5 combines with J gene TRBJ2-7; maybe TRBD1 (6 bases). The CDR3 contains 14 residues. The V and J ends lost 0 bases and 2 bases respectively, with 8 bases between them. CDR1 is MNHEY and CDR2 is SVGAGI in the germline V gene. The CDR3 bases are TGTGCCAGCAGTTACTCGGCAGGGGCCTACGAGCAGTACTTC. As protein: CASSYSAGAYEQYF.

V usage is TRBV4-1 and J usage is TRBJ2-2; 7 bases fit TRBD1. The CDR3 runs to 15 residues. From germline, CDR1 is MGHRA and CDR2 YSYEKL. Trimming took 4 bases from V and 4 from J; bases not matched to a gene: 6. The chain's CDR3 is CASSPIGTVTGELFF. The CDR3 DNA follows: TGCGCCAGCAGCCCAATAGGGACAGTCACCGGGGAGCTGTTTTTT.

The J gene is TRBJ2-2, the V gene TRBV27; D perhaps matches TRBD1 (5 bases). Germline CDR1 MNHEY, CDR2 SMNVEV (reference sequence). Trimming removed 4 bases from V and 2 bases from J, with 8 bases in between. This CDR3 has 14 residues. CDR3 loop: CASSSDRNTGELFF. The CDR3 DNA sequence: TGTGCCAGCAGTTCAGACAGAAACACCGGGGAGCTGTTTTTT.

V gene TRBV6-5 combines with J gene TRBJ1-1; no definite D call. Per germline, CDR1 MNHEY and CDR2 SVGAGI. With 4 bases removed from V and 9 bases from J, the gap between germline ends came to 9 bases. The CDR3 is 11 amino acids. CDR3 in amino acids: CASSSQLKAFF. The CDR3 DNA reads TGTGCCAGCAGTTCCCAGTTGAAAGCTTTCTTT.

This clone has only one observation. This chain links TRBV28 with TRBJ2-5; D gene ambiguous. The CDR3 is 14 amino acids. V dropped 4 bases and J dropped 1 base, with 10 bases sitting between them. Per germline, CDR1 MDHEN and CDR2 SYDVKM. CDR3: CASSSFVGQETQYF. The CDR3 DNA reads TGTGCCAGCAGTTCTTTCGTGGGCCAAGAGACCCAGTACTTC. Based on the CDR3 plus reference TRBV28 and TRBJ2-5, the full variable domain is DVKVTQSSRYLVKRTGEKVFLECVQDMDHENMFWYRQDPGLGLRLIYFSYDVKMKEKGDIPEGYSVSREKKERFSLILESASTNQTSMYLCASSSFVGQETQYFGPGTRLLVL.

J is TRBJ2-3 and V is TRBV4-2; TRBD2 agrees at 10 bases. J was trimmed by 1 base and V by 1 base; bases with no gene match: 2. The CDR3 runs to 16 residues. CDR1 and CDR2 from the germline V gene are LGHNA and YNFKEQ. The chain's CDR3 is CASSQAGTSGTDTQYF. CDR3 DNA: TGTGCCAGCAGCCAAGCCGGGACTAGCGGCACAGATACGCAGTATTTT.

The chain couples TRBV7-9 to TRBJ2-7; possibly TRBD1 for D (6 bases). The germline gives CDR1 SEHNR, CDR2 FQNEAQ (reference sequence). V lost 7 bases to trimming and J lost 2 bases, with 18 bases between them. The CDR3 sequence is 15 residues long. The DNA for the CDR3 is TGTGCCAGCATTCCCCTAGGGACAACACCCTACGAGCAGTACTTC. Translated: CASIPLGTTPYEQYF.

The CDR3 reads CASSPVGLAEDEQFF. CDR3 bases: TGCGCCAGCAGCCCTGTTGGACTAGCGGAGGATGAGCAGTTCTTC. The chain couples TRBV4-1 to TRBJ2-1, with 10 bases matching TRBD2. This CDR3 spans 15 amino acids. Germline-derived CDR1 and CDR2 are MGHRA and YSYEKL. V was pared by 4 bases and J by 8 bases, with 8 bases of the junction left unmatched.

The V gene is TRBV9, the J gene TRBJ1-1; the match to TRBD1 covers 9 bases. The CDR3 is 15 residues long. The germline gives CDR1 SGDLS, CDR2 YYNGEE. V was pared by 2 bases and J by 4 bases, with 6 bases of the junction left unmatched. The CDR3 sequence is CASSVGTGRSTEAFF. The DNA for the CDR3 is TGTGCCAGCAGCGTCGGGACAGGGAGGTCCACTGAAGCTTTCTTT. The whole variable domain, filled in from reference TRBV9 and TRBJ1-1, reads DSGVTQTPKHLITATGQRVTLRCSPRSGDLSVYWYQQSLDQGLQFLIQYYNGEERAKGNILERFSAQQFPDLHSELNLSSLELGDSALYFCASSVGTGRSTEAFFGQGTRLTVV.

J is TRBJ2-3 and V is TRBV2; perhaps TRBD1 as D (5 bases). Per germline, CDR1 SNHLY and CDR2 FYNNEI. The V gene lost 3 bases and the J gene lost 1 base, with 8 bases spanning the gap. The CDR3 length is 14 residues. The CDR3 here is CASSDQGGTDTQYF. The DNA for the CDR3 is TGTGCCAGCAGTGATCAGGGCGGCACAGATACGCAGTATTTT.

The chain recombines TRBV7-9 with TRBJ1-1; 7 bases agree with TRBD1. The CDR3 loop spans 17 amino acids. V lost 2 bases and J lost 0; bases outside the gene matches: 9. The germline gives CDR1 SEHNR, CDR2 FQNEAQ (reference sequence). The CDR3 DNA reads TGTGCCAGCAGCTTAAAGCGTTCAGGGGGAGTGAACACTGAAGCTTTCTTT. It is translated as CASSLKRSGGVNTEAFF. Complete variable domain (other parts from reference TRBV7-9 and TRBJ1-1): DTGVSQNPRHKITKRGQNVTFRCDPISEHNRLYWYRQTLGQGPEFLTYFQNEAQLEKSRLLSDRFSAERPKGSFSTLEIQRTEQGDSAMYLCASSLKRSGGVNTEAFFGQGTRLTVV.

This chain connects TRBV10-3 to TRBJ2-7, with a tentative D call TRBD1 (5 bases). Trimming removed 0 bases at V and 5 bases at J, with 11 bases between. The CDR3 covers 14 residues. Germline CDR1 is ENHRY and CDR2 is SYGVKD. The CDR3 reads CAISESLRADEQYF. The CDR3 DNA sequence: TGTGCCATCAGTGAGTCCCTCAGGGCCGACGAGCAGTACTTC.

The genes are TRBV5-8 and TRBJ1-6; D gene unclear. From germline, CDR1 is SGHTS and CDR2 YDEGEE. V was clipped by 0 bases and J by 6 bases, with 10 bases between them. CDR3 length: 15 amino acids. This CDR3 reads CASSLAAGFNSPLHF. The DNA of the CDR3 is TGTGCCAGCAGCTTGGCAGCGGGGTTTAATTCACCCCTCCACTTT.

The gene calls are TRBV2 and TRBJ2-7, with 10 bases matching TRBD2. J lost 3 bases, V lost 6 bases, and 5 bases had no gene match. The CDR3 consists of 14 residues. Germline V lookup: CDR1 SNHLY, CDR2 FYNNEI. The CDR3 sequence is CASRGSGGVYEQYF. The CDR3 DNA is TGTGCCAGCAGGGGGAGCGGGGGGGTCTACGAGCAGTACTTC.

This chain joins TRBV6-1 and TRBJ2-2; D is unresolved. The V gene lost 2 bases and the J gene lost 3 bases, with 13 bases spanning the gap. The CDR3 runs 16 residues. Germline CDR1 MNHNS, CDR2 SASEGT. CDR3 sequence reads: CASSELTLIDTGELFF. The DNA for the CDR3 is TGTGCCAGCAGTGAACTAACACTCATCGACACCGGGGAGCTGTTTTTT.

This chain uses TRBV29-1 with TRBJ2-7; D uncertain. CDR1 SQVTM and CDR2 ANQGSEA come from the germline V gene. This CDR3 has 12 residues. The CDR3 loop is CNCSASSYEQYF. The CDR3 DNA reads as TGCAACTGTTCAGCTAGCTCCTACGAGCAGTACTTC.

CDR3 sequence reads: CASRIQGDGEKLFF. The CDR3 region has the DNA TGTGCCAGCAGGATCCAGGGCGATGGTGAAAAACTGTTTTTT. The V and J genes are TRBV7-2 and TRBJ1-4, with a possible D match to TRBD1 (5 bases). The CDR3 has 14 amino acids. Deletions cut 6 bases from V and 7 bases from J, with 15 bases between. Germline CDR1 reads SGHTA; CDR2 reads FQGNSA.

This chain connects TRBV7-2 to TRBJ1-2; D may be TRBD1 (6 bases). Germline assignment: CDR1 SGHTA and CDR2 FQGNSA. Trimming left V 6 bases short and J 4 bases short, with 18 bases between. The CDR3 is 15 residues long. The CDR3 region is CASRHPLGGFYGYTF. The CDR3 nucleotides are TGTGCCAGCAGACACCCCCTGGGGGGCTTCTATGGCTACACCTTC. The whole variable domain, remainder taken from reference TRBV7-2 and TRBJ1-2, is GAGVSQSPSNKVTEKGKDVELRCDPISGHTALYWYRQSLGQGLEFLIYFQGNSAPDKSGLPSDRFSAERTGGSVSTLTIQRTQQEDSAVYLCASRHPLGGFYGYTFGSGTRLTVV.

The chain carries TRBV5-6 and TRBJ1-2, with 8 nucleotides matching TRBD1. With 2 bases clipped from V and 4 bases from J, the junction kept 10 bases outside the gene matches. From germline, CDR1 is SGHDT and CDR2 YYEEEE. CDR3 size: 16 residues. In DNA form, the CDR3 reads TGTGCCAGCAGCTTTACGGGACAGGTAGACGTCTATGGCTACACCTTC. This codes for CASSFTGQVDVYGYTF.

CDR3 bases: TGTGCCAGCAGCTTAGATAGGGGTCAGCCCCAGCATTTT. Encoded protein: CASSLDRGQPQHF. This sequence joins TRBV7-2 and TRBJ1-5; weak D call: TRBD1 (5 bases). The CDR3 consists of 13 residues. Germline CDR1 SGHTA, CDR2 FQGNSA. V was trimmed by 1 base and J by 6 bases, leaving 7 bases between them.